The 30 T cell receptor beta chains below were found in one sample sequenced in a study of tumor and adjacent non-tumor tissue in lung cancer. No cell sorting was done before RNA was extracted from the tissue. The library came from three nested PCR rounds adapted from ARM-PCR protocols. TCRdb reprocessed the multiplex PCR reads with MiXCR, giving one entry per CDR3 protein. The top ten clones hold around 17% of a sample with tens of thousands of distinct CDR3 sequences, less than 75% of them seen once. Sequencing was done on a sample of lung tumor tissue. These receptors came from a man aged 60-69 years with non-small cell lung cancer.

This clonotype came up many times. The CDR3 ends on some other residue instead of the conserved phenylalanine or tryptophan, so this is likely a read error. V and J are TRBV10-2 and TRBJ1-2; the D gene is possibly TRBD1 (6 bases). Trimming stripped 7 bases from V and 2 bases from J, with 11 bases between. Germline CDR1 and CDR2: WSHSY and SAAADI. This CDR3 contains 13 residues. CDR3 sequence reads: CASTDSWNYGYTL. CDR3 nucleotide sequence: TGCGCCAGCACGGACAGTTGGAACTATGGCTACACCCTC.

In the case of this clonotype: Here the CDR3 omits its conserved ending phenylalanine or tryptophan, so a read error is the likely source. V usage is TRBV5-4 and J usage is TRBJ2-1; D uncertain. V lost 4 bases, J lost 1 base, and 9 bases lay in between. Germline assignment: CDR1 SGHNT and CDR2 YYREEE (reference sequence). The CDR3 is 14 residues long. The CDR3 DNA follows: TGTGCCAGCAGCCCCGAGTTATCCTACAATGAGCAGTTCTCC. Its protein is CASSPELSYNEQFS.

For this clonotype: Germline and junction disagree at one end, which may indicate a read error. This chain uses TRBV12-3 or TRBV12-4 with TRBJ1-1; 8 bases align to TRBD1. This CDR3 has 15 amino acids. This CDR3 is CTSCLALRGRTEAFF. Written as DNA, the CDR3 is TGTACCAGCTGTTTAGCGCTCAGGGGGCGAACTGAAGCTTTCTTT.

On this clonotype: With a much larger clone just one base away, this may be a read error. The V gene is TRBV15, the J gene TRBJ1-2; D is uncertain. The CDR3 sequence is 13 residues long. The germline V gene has CDR1 LNHNV and CDR2 YYDKDF (reference sequence). The V end lost 3 bases, the J end lost 9 bases, and 14 bases lay between the germline ends. The CDR3 DNA reads TGTGCCACCAGCAGTAAGGGCGCCGGAAGCTACACCTTC. Translation: CATSSKGAGSYTF.

For this clonotype: At one end the junction does not follow the germline gene, possibly because of a read error. The chain is built from TRBV11-2 and TRBJ2-5, with a possible D match to TRBD2 (5 bases). CDR1 is SGHAT and CDR2 is FQNNGV in the germline V gene. There are 15 residues in the CDR3. The CDR3 bases are TGTGCCGGCAGCTTAGTCCCCTCAGGAGGAGAGACCCAATACTTC. This codes for CAGSLVPSGGETQYF.

Regarding this clonotype: One end of the junction varies from germline; a read error may be responsible. The chain combines TRBV6-1 with TRBJ2-3; TRBD2 is a possible D gene (5 bases). This CDR3 contains 13 residues. The germline V gene has CDR1 MNHNS and CDR2 SASEGT. This chain's CDR3 is CASNVVRGDTQYF. The DNA for the CDR3 is TGTGCAAGCAATGTTGTCCGCGGGGATACGCAGTATTTT.

With regard to this clonotype: An end of the junction differs from the germline gene, which may be a read error. This chain uses TRBV11-3 with TRBJ2-1; a weak D match, TRBD2 (5 bases). The CDR3 length is 15 residues. The germline CDR1 and CDR2 sequences are SGHNT and YENEEA. For the CDR3, the DNA is TGTGCCAGTAGCCTACGAGCGGCCTCCTACAAAGAGCAGTTCTTC. Protein: CASSLRAASYKEQFF.

For this clonotype: A junction end diverges from the germline sequence, so it may reflect a read error. The chain recombines TRBV6-6 with TRBJ1-1, with 9 bases identical to TRBD1. Germline loops: CDR1 MNHNY, CDR2 SVGAGI (reference sequence). This CDR3 spans 15 amino acids. CDR3 nucleotides: TGTGCAAGCAGTTACTGGGGACAGGGAAACACTGAAGCTTTCTTT. It specifies CASSYWGQGNTEAFF.

This clonotype was recorded many times. The CDR3 coding sequence is TGTGCCAGCAGCAAATCCGGGACATTCTCCTACGAGCAGTACTTC. It codes for CASSKSGTFSYEQYF. This chain joins TRBV6-5 and TRBJ2-7; tentatively, D is TRBD1 (6 bases). Germline V lookup: CDR1 MNHEY, CDR2 SVGAGI. This CDR3 is 15 amino acids long. Trimming stripped 6 bases from V and 0 bases from J, with 15 bases between.

This clonotype was seen at least ten times. The V and J genes are TRBV5-6 and TRBJ2-5; perhaps TRBD1 as D (7 bases). CDR3 length: 16 amino acids. In germline, CDR1 is SGHDT, CDR2 YYEEEE. V shed 2 bases and J shed 1 base, with 15 bases lying between them. The CDR3 region has the DNA TGTGCCAGCAGCTTTTTGTTCCAGGGGGGCCAAGAGACCCAGTACTTC. Translated: CASSFLFQGGQETQYF.

With regard to this clonotype: The junction departs from the called germline gene at one end, perhaps through a read error. The chain is built from TRBV11-2 and TRBJ2-3; D unresolved. Germline CDR1 is SGHAT and CDR2 is FQNNGV. CDR3 length: 15 residues. CDR3 protein: CAISIPRRNTDTQYF. The CDR3 DNA reads as TGTGCCATCAGCATCCCACGCCGGAACACAGATACGCAGTATTTT.

Concerning this clonotype: This sequence may be a read error, since a much larger clone differs from it by one base. This sequence joins TRBV11-2 and TRBJ2-2; D remains unclear. This CDR3 region has 13 residues. V was clipped by 5 bases and J by 4 bases, with 8 bases between them. Germline assignment: CDR1 SGHAT and CDR2 FQNNGV. CDR3 protein: CASSRTVTGELFF. The CDR3 region has the DNA TGTGCCAGCAGCCGAACGGTCACCGGGGAGCTGTTTTTT.

This clonotype appeared a few times. The chain employs TRBV5-6 and TRBJ1-1, with D uncertain. The V end was cut by 0 bases, the J end by 0 bases, with 6 bases between. Per germline, CDR1 SGHDT and CDR2 YYEEEE. This CDR3 region has 14 residues. The CDR3 loop reads CASSLGAMNTEAFF. In DNA form, the CDR3 reads TGTGCCAGCAGCTTGGGGGCAATGAACACTGAAGCTTTCTTT.

As to this clonotype: One junction end disagrees with the germline gene, perhaps due to a read error. The J gene is TRBJ2-1, the V gene TRBV4-1, with 8 bases matching TRBD1. CDR3 size: 15 residues. Germline lookup yields CDR1 MGHRA and CDR2 YSYEKL. DNA of the CDR3: TGCGCCAGCGGCCAAGAGACAGGGGCGGGTAATGAGCTGTTCTTC. The encoded protein is CASGQETGAGNELFF.

The chain couples TRBV11-2 to TRBJ2-6; no definite D call. Trimming took off 7 bases at V and 4 bases at J, with 8 bases between the two ends. The CDR3 sequence is 13 residues long. Germline CDR1 is SGHAT and CDR2 is FQNNGV. CDR3 amino acids: CASTRAGANVLTF. Written as DNA, the CDR3 is TGTGCCAGCACACGAGCCGGGGCCAACGTCCTGACTTTC. The full variable domain, its missing parts supplied by reference TRBV11-2 and TRBJ2-6, is EAGVAQSPRYKIIEKRQSVAFWCNPISGHATLYWYQQILGQGPKLLIQFQNNGVVDDSQLPKDRFSAERLKGVDSTLKIQPAKLEDSAVYLCASTRAGANVLTFGAGSRLTVL.

This chain joins TRBV11-1 and TRBJ2-7; TRBD1 matches 7 bases. CDR1 and CDR2 (germline): SGHAT, FQDESV (reference sequence). CDR3 length: 16 amino acids. Trimming took 7 bases from V and 4 from J; bases not matched to a gene: 16. In DNA form, the CDR3 reads TGTGCCAGCATCCTCGACAGGGCCGGGGTTTCATACGAGCAGTACTTC. Encoded protein: CASILDRAGVSYEQYF.

The chain is built from TRBV6-2 or TRBV6-3 and TRBJ1-5; D is unclear. The CDR3 totals 13 residues. CDR1 and CDR2 from the germline V gene are MNHEY and SVGEGT. With 7 bases removed from V and 5 bases from J, the gap between germline ends came to 12 bases. This chain's CDR3 is CASNHDYHQPQHF. Written as DNA, the CDR3 is TGTGCCAGCAACCACGACTACCATCAGCCCCAGCATTTT.

Turning to this clonotype: Mismatch with germline at one junction end may stem from a read error. This sequence joins TRBV6-5 and TRBJ2-3; 7 nucleotides align to TRBD2. This CDR3 is 15 amino acids long. Germline V gene data show CDR1 as MNHEY and CDR2 as SVGAGI. The CDR3 region is CANLISGHYGNTHYF. The CDR3 region has the DNA TGTGCCAATCTAATTAGCGGGCATTACGGGAATACGCATTATTTT.

V usage is TRBV12-3 or TRBV12-4 and J usage is TRBJ2-7, with D possibly called TRBD1 or TRBD2 (5 bases each). There are 14 residues in the CDR3. V lost 6 bases and J 1 base, leaving 13 bases between the germline ends. DNA for the CDR3: TGTGCCAGCAGCCCCGGGGCTAGATCCTACGAGCAGTACTTC. Amino acids: CASSPGARSYEQYF.

In its sample, this clonotype was seen once. A junction end diverges from the germline sequence, so it may reflect a read error. This sequence joins TRBV6-1 and TRBJ2-1; the match to TRBD2 covers 9 bases. The CDR3 has 13 residues. Germline assignment: CDR1 MNHNS and CDR2 SASEGT. The CDR3 sequence: CASNLAGLDDQFF. CDR3 nucleotides: TGTGCCAGTAACCTAGCGGGGCTCGATGATCAGTTCTTC.

The V gene is TRBV11-1, the J gene TRBJ1-2, with a possible D match to TRBD1 (6 bases). This CDR3 is built from 14 residues. Germline CDR1 and CDR2: SGHAT and FQDESV (reference sequence). With 6 bases removed from V and 3 bases from J, the gap between germline ends came to 14 bases. CDR3 sequence reads: CASSYDPGDYGYTF. In DNA, the CDR3 is TGTGCCAGCAGTTATGATCCAGGGGACTATGGCTACACCTTC.

The table lists this clonotype with many counts. The CDR3 DNA follows: TGCAGTGCTAGAGGGACAGCTGAAAAACTGTTTTTT. It codes for CSARGTAEKLFF. This chain uses TRBV20-1 with TRBJ1-4; D may be TRBD1 (6 bases). The CDR3 extends over 12 amino acids. Germline V gene data show CDR1 as DFQATT and CDR2 as SNEGSKA (reference sequence). The V gene lost 1 base and the J gene lost 7 bases, with 7 bases spanning the gap.

On this clonotype itself: An end of the junction differs from the germline gene, which may be a read error. V and J are TRBV29-1 and TRBJ1-1, with a possible D match to TRBD1 (6 bases). This CDR3 comprises 20 residues. CDR1 and CDR2 (germline): SQVTM, ANQGSEA. For the CDR3, the DNA is TGTAGCCTTGAAGATCTGGGTTTAGTGTGGGGGGCGCGAGATCCGGTTGAAGCTTTCTTT. It yields the protein CSLEDLGLVWGARDPVEAFF.

As concerns this clonotype: A read error may account for a junction end that differs from germline. The rearrangement joins TRBV11-1 to TRBJ2-3; maybe TRBD1 (5 bases). Looked up from germline, CDR1 is SGHAT and CDR2 is FQDESV (reference sequence). CDR3 length: 15 residues. The chain's CDR3 is CTSSLELVRANTQYF. In nucleotides, the CDR3 is TGTACCAGCAGCTTAGAGCTAGTCAGGGCAAATACGCAGTATTTT.

This clonotype came up a few times. The chain has TRBV10-3 and TRBJ2-7; the D is unclear. The V and J ends lost 9 bases and 2 bases respectively, with 14 bases between them. The V gene's germline CDR1 is ENHRY and CDR2 SYGVKD. The CDR3 totals 13 residues. CDR3 coding DNA: TGTGCCATGTCCCTGGATGGAGCCTACGAGCAGTACTTC. It yields the protein CAMSLDGAYEQYF.

This clonotype appeared a single time. In nucleotides, the CDR3 is TGTGCCAGCAGCTTAGACGGAGCGGGGGGACGGGGAGATACGCAGTATTTT. Its protein is CASSLDGAGGRGDTQYF. The genes are TRBV11-3 and TRBJ2-3, with 9 nucleotides matching TRBD2. After removal of 0 bases from V and 5 bases from J, the junction contained 9 bases not matched to a gene. Germline loops: CDR1 SGHNT, CDR2 YENEEA. The CDR3 sequence is 17 residues long.

The chain carries TRBV12-3 or TRBV12-4 and TRBJ2-4, with TRBD1 identical over 8 bases. Losses at the gene ends were 6 bases for V and 8 bases for J; bases not matched to a gene: 15. CDR3 length: 16 residues. The CDR3 DNA follows: TGTGCCAGCAGCTCCGGACAGGGAGCGCAAAAGGACATTCAGTACTTC. Translated, it gives CASSSGQGAQKDIQYF.

As to this clonotype: At one end the junction does not follow the germline gene, possibly because of a read error. The chain uses TRBV12-3 or TRBV12-4 and TRBJ1-4; 7 bases map to TRBD1. The CDR3 contains 18 residues. CDR3 loop: CAGSYPRQGVFTNEKLFF. The CDR3 DNA is TGTGCCGGCAGTTATCCCCGACAGGGAGTGTTCACTAATGAAAAACTGTTTTTT.

Comments on this clonotype: The germline gene is not matched at one end of the junction; a read error may be the cause. V is TRBV4-1 and J is TRBJ2-1; D gene ambiguous. The germline CDR1 and CDR2 sequences are MGHRA and YSYEKL. This CDR3 has 15 residues. CDR3: CACSQWSENANEQFF. The CDR3 DNA follows: TGCGCCTGCAGCCAATGGAGCGAAAATGCAAATGAGCAGTTCTTC.

This clonotype occurred once. The V and J genes are TRBV6-6 and TRBJ1-1, with D maybe TRBD1 (5 bases). The V gene's germline CDR1 is MNHNY and CDR2 SVGAGI (reference sequence). The CDR3 extends over 15 amino acids. The V end lost 8 bases, the J end lost 6 bases, and 22 bases lay between the germline ends. The CDR3 spells CASGVTERITPEAFF. Written as DNA, the CDR3 is TGTGCCAGCGGGGTGACAGAGCGGATTACCCCTGAAGCTTTCTTT.